This T cell receptor (beta chain) was sequenced during a study of blood T cell repertoires in COVID-19. For the study at large: There were acute and convalescent COVID-19 samples, and they came from the United States, Italy and Spain. Sample material is recorded as cDNA or gDNA derived from T cells, B-cell-depleted T cells, or PBMCs.

This clone is a singleton in its sample. As handled by the study authors: Amplification with reference gene primers provided the estimates of nucleated cell counts. TCRdb's table, derived via immunoSEQ multiplex PCR, lists solely in-frame clones and lacks some. V and J calls and clone size follow that table, whereas D and trimming were derived from the DNA. The sample has around 140,000 clones, over 70% seen once. Trimming removed 4 bases from V and 2 bases from J, with 9 bases in between. The germline CDR1 and CDR2 sequences are SGHRS and YFSETQ. The CDR3 covers 13 residues. The source is a man older than 75 with acute or convalescent COVID-19. Sequenced material: peripheral blood. This chain links TRBV5-1 with TRBJ2-5, with D perhaps TRBD2 (6 bases). DNA of the CDR3: TGCGCCAGCAGCCCTGGGGGGCAAGAGACCCAGTACTTC. Translating gives CASSPGGQETQYF.